Listed below are T cell receptor beta chains from one sample, sequenced in a study of T cell responses to AZD1222 COVID-19 vaccine. TCRdb's table, derived via immunoSEQ multiplex PCR, lists solely in-frame clones and lacks some. The sample holds some 97,000 clones, roughly 89% seen once. The material was peripheral blood, obtained on day 0 of AZD1222 vaccination. All receptors derive from an adult in good health. Each CDR3 is given with its conserved first and last residue. A D gene is named only where the DNA matches it firmly. Not all rows give a size; the values are once, few, many and, for expanded clones, a class.

CDR3nt: TGTGCCAGAAGCTTACTGAAGGACAGGGCTACCGGCTCACCCCTCCACTTT
CDR3aa: CARSLLKDRATGSPLHF
abundance: .
d_gene: .
j_gene: TRBJ1-6
v_gene: TRBV7-5

CDR3nt: TGTGCCAGCAGGGGACAGTTCTACGAGCAGTACTTC
CDR3aa: CASRGQFYEQYF
abundance: .
d_gene: TRBD1
j_gene: TRBJ2-7
v_gene: TRBV7-8

CDR3nt: TGCGCCAGCAGCGATGGGACTGGGAATTCACCCCTCCACTTT
CDR3aa: CASSDGTGNSPLHF
abundance: few
d_gene: .
j_gene: TRBJ1-6
v_gene: TRBV5-1

CDR3nt: TGTGCCAGTAGGAGGACGGAATATCAGCCCCAGCATTTT
CDR3aa: CASRRTEYQPQHF
abundance: once
d_gene: .
j_gene: TRBJ1-5
v_gene: TRBV19

CDR3nt: TGTGCCAGCAGCTTGATGACGACTGCGGGGAATGAGCAGTTCTTC
CDR3aa: CASSLMTTAGNEQFF
abundance: .
d_gene: .
j_gene: TRBJ2-1
v_gene: TRBV5-4

CDR3nt: TGTGCCAGCGGGACAGGTACTTCTGGGGCCAACGTCCTGACTTTC
CDR3aa: CASGTGTSGANVLTF
abundance: .
d_gene: TRBD1
j_gene: TRBJ2-6
v_gene: TRBV25-1

CDR3nt: TGTGCCAGTAGTACCCGGGCTGGCAGTGAGCAGTTCTTC
CDR3aa: CASSTRAGSEQFF
abundance: .
d_gene: .
j_gene: TRBJ2-1
v_gene: TRBV19

CDR3nt: TGCGCCAGCAGCTTGGCACTAGGGACTAGTCACGAGGAGCAGTACTTC
CDR3aa: CASSLALGTSHEEQYF
abundance: .
d_gene: TRBD2
j_gene: TRBJ2-7
v_gene: TRBV5-1

CDR3nt: TGCGCCAGCAGCCAAGATCCCCTACTAGCGGGAGAGGAAGAGACCCAGTACTTC
CDR3aa: CASSQDPLLAGEEETQYF
abundance: .
d_gene: TRBD2
j_gene: TRBJ2-5
v_gene: TRBV4-3

CDR3nt: TGTGCCAGCACCAATATCGCTGGTGGTTCACCCCTCCACTTT
CDR3aa: CASTNIAGGSPLHF
abundance: .
d_gene: .
j_gene: TRBJ1-6
v_gene: TRBV27

CDR3nt: TGTGCCAGCAGGCCCCGGGGGGGGATTAGTAATTCACCCCTCCACTTT
CDR3aa: CASRPRGGISNSPLHF
abundance: .
d_gene: .
j_gene: TRBJ1-6
v_gene: TRBV2

CDR3nt: TGTGCCAGCAGTGAACCAGGGGGGACGAATGAAAAACTGTTTTTT
CDR3aa: CASSEPGGTNEKLFF
abundance: .
d_gene: TRBD1
j_gene: TRBJ1-4
v_gene: TRBV6-1

CDR3nt: TGTGCCAGCAGCCGTGGGATGGCAGGAGGTGGCTACACCTTC
CDR3aa: CASSRGMAGGGYTF
abundance: .
d_gene: .
j_gene: TRBJ1-2
v_gene: TRBV27

CDR3nt: TGTGCCAGCAGGGGGGGGAAGAACCTCTATGGCTACACCTTC
CDR3aa: CASRGGKNLYGYTF
abundance: .
d_gene: .
j_gene: TRBJ1-2
v_gene: TRBV6-5

CDR3nt: TGTGCCAGCAGCTTAGGGGGGTCGGTACCCTACAATGAGCAGTTCTTC
CDR3aa: CASSLGGSVPYNEQFF
abundance: .
d_gene: .
j_gene: TRBJ2-1
v_gene: TRBV7-9

CDR3nt: TGTGCCAGCAGCAGACTAGCGGGAGTTCCCGGGGAGCTGTTTTTT
CDR3aa: CASSRLAGVPGELFF
abundance: .
d_gene: TRBD2
j_gene: TRBJ2-2
v_gene: TRBV6-2/TRBV6-3

CDR3nt: TGCAGTGCGCGTGACGCCTACGAGCAGTACTTC
CDR3aa: CSARDAYEQYF
abundance: .
d_gene: .
j_gene: TRBJ2-7
v_gene: TRBV20-1

CDR3nt: TGTGCCAGCAGCTCCGACGGTCCCATGAACACTGAAGCTTTCTTT
CDR3aa: CASSSDGPMNTEAFF
abundance: .
d_gene: .
j_gene: TRBJ1-1
v_gene: TRBV7-3

CDR3nt: TGTGCCAGCTCTCCCCCAAGGAACGAGCAGTACTTC
CDR3aa: CASSPPRNEQYF
abundance: .
d_gene: .
j_gene: TRBJ2-7
v_gene: TRBV28

CDR3nt: TGCGCCAGCACCCCTTTCAGCTCCGGGGTTGGAAACACCATATATTTT
CDR3aa: CASTPFSSGVGNTIYF
abundance: .
d_gene: .
j_gene: TRBJ1-3
v_gene: TRBV5-1

CDR3nt: TGTGCCAGCAGCTTTGGGACCCCTACCTACAATGAGCAGTTCTTC
CDR3aa: CASSFGTPTYNEQFF
abundance: .
d_gene: .
j_gene: TRBJ2-1
v_gene: TRBV7-9

CDR3nt: TGTGCCAGCAGTTACGACGACAATCAGCCCCAGCATTTT
CDR3aa: CASSYDDNQPQHF
abundance: .
d_gene: .
j_gene: TRBJ1-5
v_gene: TRBV6-5

CDR3nt: TGTGCTAGTGGTTTAGGGGCAGCCAAAAACATTCAGTACTTC
CDR3aa: CASGLGAAKNIQYF
abundance: .
d_gene: .
j_gene: TRBJ2-4
v_gene: TRBV12-5

CDR3nt: TGTGCCAGCAGCTTAATGATGGTGGGGGGTGATGTCAGGAACGAGCAGTACTTC
CDR3aa: CASSLMMVGGDVRNEQYF
abundance: .
d_gene: .
j_gene: TRBJ2-7
v_gene: TRBV7-8

CDR3nt: TGCGCCAGCAGCTTAGGAGCTGGACTCAATCAGCCCCAGCATTTT
CDR3aa: CASSLGAGLNQPQHF
abundance: .
d_gene: .
j_gene: TRBJ1-5
v_gene: TRBV5-1

CDR3nt: TGTGCCAGCAGCTTAAGACTAGCGGGAGTAACCGGGGAGCTGTTTTTT
CDR3aa: CASSLRLAGVTGELFF
abundance: .
d_gene: TRBD2
j_gene: TRBJ2-2
v_gene: TRBV11-2

CDR3nt: TGTGCCAGCAGCTTAGGCTCCTACAATGAGCAGTTCTTC
CDR3aa: CASSLGSYNEQFF
abundance: once
d_gene: .
j_gene: TRBJ2-1
v_gene: TRBV7-3

CDR3nt: TGTGCCTGGAGTGCCTCCGCAGGGCCCCAGCATTTT
CDR3aa: CAWSASAGPQHF
abundance: .
d_gene: .
j_gene: TRBJ1-5
v_gene: TRBV30

CDR3nt: TGCAGCGTCAGACTTTCCCTTCATGGCTACACCTTC
CDR3aa: CSVRLSLHGYTF
abundance: .
d_gene: .
j_gene: TRBJ1-2
v_gene: TRBV29-1

CDR3nt: TGTGCCAGCAGCCAAGTGGGGCCCTCCTATGGCTACACCTTC
CDR3aa: CASSQVGPSYGYTF
abundance: .
d_gene: .
j_gene: TRBJ1-2
v_gene: TRBV14

CDR3nt: TGCGCCAGCAGCTTCCTTCCAGGGGGACAGCCCCAGCATTTT
CDR3aa: CASSFLPGGQPQHF
abundance: .
d_gene: TRBD1
j_gene: TRBJ1-5
v_gene: TRBV5-1

CDR3nt: TGTGCCAGCTCACCGAACAGGGGAGGAGATACGCAGTATTTT
CDR3aa: CASSPNRGGDTQYF
abundance: .
d_gene: .
j_gene: TRBJ2-3
v_gene: TRBV18